The sequence of this T cell receptor (beta chain) was determined in a study of T cell responses to AZD1222 COVID-19 vaccine. V dropped 2 bases and J dropped 4 bases, with 6 bases sitting between them. CDR3 length: 12 amino acids. About this clone itself: What it binds is not known.

Here immunoSEQ multiplex PCR was the method, and the copy in TCRdb shows in-frame clones only, minus some. This sample has fewer than 150,000 clones; about nine tenths occur once, and the top ten carry about 8.3%. Overall study findings and caveats: Baseline antibody screening turned up just a handful of seropositive AZD1222 recipients. After two AZD1222 doses, spike-specific TCR breadth and depth rose versus day 0. Donor demographics were predominantly white British with a female majority; clonal diversity may be underestimated.

Sample: peripheral blood, taken on day 0 of AZD1222 vaccination. The V call is TRBV12-3 or TRBV12-4, the J call TRBJ2-7; a weak D match, TRBD1 (6 bases). This receptor was identified in an adult in good health. The CDR3 spells CASSLQGYEQYF. The CDR3 DNA follows: TGTGCCAGCAGTTTACAGGGGTACGAGCAGTACTTC.